This T cell receptor (beta chain) was found in a study of blood T cell repertoires in COVID-19. This CDR3 comprises 14 residues. V dropped 10 bases and J dropped 5; count of bases not matched to a gene: 7. Germline V gene data show CDR1 as KGHDR and CDR2 as SFDVKD. The age range of participants was about 18 to 100 years, with residence in about two dozen US areas. Allocation to cohorts depended on clinical history reported by the participants. Repertoires were generated with immunoSEQ multiplex PCR, while TCRdb's copy carries only in-frame clones and drops some. Among fewer than 250,000 clones, 80% were seen once, and the ten largest hold about 7.7%.

The sample comprised PBMCs or T cells enriched from blood (not recorded which). The rearrangement links TRBV24-1 to TRBJ2-1; 10 nucleotides align to TRBD1. The TCR originated in a woman in her forties with acute COVID-19. This CDR3 reads CATHGTGDNNEQFF. CDR3 DNA: TGTGCCACTCACGGGACAGGGGACAACAATGAGCAGTTCTTC.